The 12 T cell receptor beta chains below all came from one sample that was sequenced in a study of tumor and adjacent non-tumor tissue in lung cancer. A modified ARM-PCR protocol with three rounds of nested PCR amplified TCRbeta. From the multiplex PCR reads, TCRdb called clonotypes with MiXCR, one entry per CDR3 protein. In the table there are about 76,000 distinct CDR3 sequences, approximately 81% of which are singletons. The template was RNA from unsorted bulk tissue. This non-tumor lung sample came from over 3 cm beyond the tumor edge. Material: distant non-tumor lung tissue. These receptors were obtained from a man between 60 and 75 years old with non-small cell lung cancer.

On this clonotype: This may come from a read error, since a much larger clone is one base off. The V gene is TRBV30, the J gene TRBJ2-7, with 7 bases matching TRBD1. CDR1 and CDR2 from the germline V gene are GTSNPN and SVGIG (reference sequence). Unmatched junction bases numbered 8, after V lost 3 bases and J lost 9 bases. CDR3 length: 12 amino acids. The CDR3 here is CAWSTGANGQYF. DNA of the CDR3: TGTGCCTGGAGCACAGGGGCCAACGGGCAGTACTTC.

This clonotype was observed a single time. The junction differs from germline at one of its ends, possibly a read error. The chain uses TRBV20-1 and TRBJ2-3; 8 bases fit TRBD2. The length of the CDR3 is 15 residues. CDR1 is DFQATT, CDR2 SNEGSKA, per germline (reference sequence). The CDR3 bases are TGCAATGCTATAGGCGGGGGGTTGAGCACAGATACGCAGTATTTT. Translated, it gives CNAIGGGLSTDTQYF.

This clonotype occurred once. Sequence at one end of the junction differs from germline and may be a read error. The chain uses TRBV11-3 and TRBJ2-3; unclear D gene. This CDR3 contains 14 residues. CDR1 and CDR2 from the germline V gene are SGHNT and YENEEA. The CDR3 DNA sequence: TGTGCCAGCAGCCACGGAGTGAGCACAGACACGCAGTATTTT. It is translated as CASSHGVSTDTQYF.

About this clonotype: At one boundary the junction diverges from the germline segment, which might be a read error. For the CDR3, the DNA is TGTGCCAGATGGACAAGCCGAAACACCATACGTTTT. Translating gives CARWTSRNTIRF. The rearrangement links TRBV6-1 to TRBJ1-3; D possibly corresponds to TRBD1 (5 bases). This CDR3 region has 12 residues. Germline V gene data show CDR1 as MNHNS and CDR2 as SASEGT.

A few counts support this clonotype. The chain is built from TRBV29-1 and TRBJ2-2, with D perhaps TRBD2 (6 bases). With 3 bases removed from V and 1 base from J, the gap between germline ends came to 6 bases. CDR3 length: 13 amino acids. CDR1 SQVTM and CDR2 ANQGSEA come from the germline V gene. Written as DNA, the CDR3 is TGCAGCGTTGACGGGGGGAACACCGGGGAGCTGTTTTTT. This gives the protein CSVDGGNTGELFF.

A word on this clonotype: A read error is possible here, since a much larger clone lies one base away. The CDR3 is CVSSNAQLAGGREQYF. For the CDR3, the DNA is TGTGTCAGCTCAAACGCCCAACTAGCGGGAGGGCGAGAGCAGTACTTC. The gene calls are TRBV12-3 or TRBV12-4 and TRBJ2-7; 13 nucleotides align to TRBD2. The CDR3 is 16 amino acids.

This clonotype was seen many times. This chain joins TRBV20-1 and TRBJ2-1; 9 nucleotides line up with TRBD1. The CDR3 has 14 amino acids. CDR1 and CDR2 (germline): DFQATT, SNEGSKA (reference sequence). J lost 7 bases, V lost 0 bases, and 4 bases had no gene match. CDR3 sequence reads: CSARDTGGVNEQFF. The CDR3 DNA is TGCAGTGCTAGAGATACAGGGGGCGTAAATGAGCAGTTCTTC.

Of note for this clonotype: At one end the junction does not follow the germline gene, possibly because of a read error. This chain connects TRBV6-5 to TRBJ2-5, with D perhaps matching TRBD1 or TRBD2 (5 bases each). The CDR3 spans 14 residues. The germline gives CDR1 MNHEY, CDR2 SVGAGI. As DNA, the CDR3 is TGTGTCACCAGTGATACCGGGACCGCTGGGGCCCAGCACTTC. Translating it yields CVTSDTGTAGAQHF.

A word on this clonotype: One junction end disagrees with the germline gene, perhaps due to a read error. The chain recombines TRBV20-1 with TRBJ2-7, with TRBD1 matching over 9 bases. CDR3 size: 15 residues. Germline V gene lookup returns CDR1 DFQATT and CDR2 SNEGSKA (reference sequence). The DNA for the CDR3 is TGCAGTGTTAGACCCGGGACAGGGAGCTCCTACGAGCAGTACTTC. It translates to CSVRPGTGSSYEQYF.

In its sample, this clonotype was seen once. A read error may account for a junction end that differs from germline. J is TRBJ2-3 and V is TRBV11-3; TRBD2 might be the D (6 bases). This CDR3 has 14 residues. Germline values: CDR1 SGHNT, CDR2 YENEEA. The CDR3 loop is CTSSHGGSRDTQYF. The CDR3 nucleotides read TGTACCAGCAGCCACGGAGGGAGCAGAGATACGCAGTATTTT. Full variable domain (remainder filled in from reference TRBV11-3 and TRBJ2-3): EAGVVQSPRYKIIEKKQPVAFWCNPISGHNTLYWYLQNLGQGPELLIRYENEEAVDDSQLPKDRFSAERLKGVDSTLKIQPAELGDSAVYLCTSSHGGSRDTQYFGPGTRLTVL.

In regard to this clonotype: A much larger clone lies one base from this, so it may be a read error. V is TRBV20-1 and J is TRBJ1-2; no clear D. Germline V gene data show CDR1 as DFQATT and CDR2 as SNEGSKA (reference sequence). The CDR3 is made up of 13 amino acids. CDR3 in DNA: TGCAGTGCTAGGACGGTATCTAACTATAGCTACACCTTC. Amino acid sequence: CSARTVSNYSYTF.

About this clonotype: The CDR3 ends on some other residue instead of the conserved phenylalanine or tryptophan, so this is likely a read error. The J gene is TRBJ2-2, the V gene TRBV20-1; D call uncertain. V was clipped by 4 bases and J by 0 bases, with 9 bases between them. Germline V gives CDR1 DFQATT, CDR2 SNEGSKA (reference sequence). The CDR3 totals 14 residues. The CDR3 nucleotides read TGCAGTGCTAACGGTAGTCCGAACACCGGGGAGCTGTTTTCT. Translated: CSANGSPNTGELFS.